This T cell receptor (beta chain) comes out of a study of T cell responses to AZD1222 COVID-19 vaccine. Study results and caveats: Spike-specific TCR breadth and depth both grew after two AZD1222 doses.

The germline gives CDR1 MNHEY, CDR2 SVGAGI. The CDR3 totals 15 residues. Here immunoSEQ multiplex PCR was the method, and the copy in TCRdb shows in-frame clones only, minus some. The repertoire has about 140,000 clones, roughly 90% of them found once; the top ten carry less than 7%. A word on this clone: As yet, its antigen is unknown. A read error may produce the germline difference seen at one junction end.

This chain joins TRBV6-5 and TRBJ2-7, with 9 nucleotides matching TRBD1. The sequencing used peripheral blood, collected on day 0 of AZD1222 vaccination. The origin of this receptor is an adult in good health. CDR3 DNA sequence: TGTGCCAGCAGTCACTCACAGGGGGCAAGCTACGAGCAGTACTTC. Translated, it gives CASSHSQGASYEQYF.